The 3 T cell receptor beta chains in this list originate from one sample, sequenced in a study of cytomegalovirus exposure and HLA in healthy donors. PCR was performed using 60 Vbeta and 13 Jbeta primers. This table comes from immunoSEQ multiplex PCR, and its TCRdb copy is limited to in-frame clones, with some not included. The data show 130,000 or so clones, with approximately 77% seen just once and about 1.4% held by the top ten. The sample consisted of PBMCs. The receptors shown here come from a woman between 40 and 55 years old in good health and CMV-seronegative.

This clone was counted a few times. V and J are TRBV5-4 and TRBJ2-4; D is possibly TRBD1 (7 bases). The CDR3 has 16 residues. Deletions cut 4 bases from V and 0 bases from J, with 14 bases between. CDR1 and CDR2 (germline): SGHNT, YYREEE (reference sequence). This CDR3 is CASSAGQLVAKNIQYF. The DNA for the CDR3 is TGTGCCAGCAGCGCGGGACAGTTGGTAGCCAAAAACATTCAGTACTTC.

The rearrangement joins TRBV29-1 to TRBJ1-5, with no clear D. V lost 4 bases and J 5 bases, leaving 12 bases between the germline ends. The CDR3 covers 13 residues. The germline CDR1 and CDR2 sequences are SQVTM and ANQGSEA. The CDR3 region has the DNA TGCAGCGTTGCGGGGTCTCGCTATCAGCCCCAGCATTTT. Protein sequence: CSVAGSRYQPQHF.

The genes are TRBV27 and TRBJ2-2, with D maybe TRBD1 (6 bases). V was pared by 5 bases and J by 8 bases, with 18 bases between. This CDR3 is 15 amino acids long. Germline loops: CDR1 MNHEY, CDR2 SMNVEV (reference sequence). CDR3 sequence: CASSHGTFLPGELFF. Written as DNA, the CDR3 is TGTGCCAGCAGTCACGGGACATTCCTACCGGGGGAGCTGTTTTTT.